This TCR beta chain came from a study of cytomegalovirus exposure and HLA in healthy donors (dated by TCRdb to 2016 to 2017). Describing the broader study: According to a later analysis, one platform produced both the approximately 110 validation repertoires and the 666 repertoires of the first cohort. The study aimed to test whether signatures of past pathogen exposure could be identified by cataloging public T cell receptors. In addition to the first cohort of 650 to 800 subjects, a separate validation cohort of around 110 different subjects was used. The study combined high-throughput TCR immunosequencing, statistical association of individual TCRs with disease status, and machine learning to predict cytomegalovirus infection status.

Broader findings and caveats from the paper: Most TCR sequences were observed very rarely across donors, whereas some public TCRs were present in many individuals. The classifier was reported to diagnose cytomegalovirus status with high specificity and sensitivity in both the original and validation cohorts. A later analysis found that TCRs clustered in the first cohort also tended to co-occur in the 120 validation repertoires, with about 94% of cluster scores above 0. In the study, around 150 TCR beta chains were listed as associated with cytomegalovirus. A later analysis had no HLA typing for the validation cohort, so co-occurrence there was scored across all 110 or so repertoires. It was suggested by the authors that the approach could potentially be generalized to other disease states and immunological phenotypes. Three of the identified cytomegalovirus-associated TCR beta chains were confirmed in vitro to be specific for cytomegalovirus antigens.

The library was produced with the immunoSEQ multiplex PCR assay. As for the original processing: To diagnose cytomegalovirus status from the catalog of TCR beta chain sequences, a statistical classification framework was built. Imported from immuneACCESS, the table was reduced by TCRdb to in-frame sequences with V and J called. These copies leave out some clones; in studies compared against another copy, an unresolved V gene accounts for under half, and the cause of the remainder is not known. Clone size and the V and J calls come from that table; the DNA yielded D and trimming. This sample is represented by 130,000 or so clones; 80% to 90% of them were singletons. The ten largest clones add up to approximately 2.1% of the sample. In regard to this clone: The antigen it binds to is not known. Per-base qualities were not stored, and no clone one base away is much larger.

From a lookup of the germline V gene, CDR1 and CDR2 are MNHEY and SVGAGI. The CDR3 numbers 13 residues from cysteine through phenylalanine. Only the CDR3 region is kept as DNA, spanning 39 bases read in frame from base 1. Relative to germline, V is 4 bases shorter and J is 7 bases shorter, with 13 bases between their ends. The donors belonged to the validation cohort of roughly 120 subjects, which was separate from the approximately 700-subject first cohort. Material: PBMCs. Recombination joined TRBV6-5 with TRBJ1-2; the D segment could be TRBD1, given 6 matching bases. The source is a woman between 18 and 30 years old in good health and CMV-seronegative. The CDR3 reads CASSSLQGPGYTF. The DNA sequence follows: TGTGCCAGCAGTTCCCTACAGGGTCCTGGCTACACCTTC.